These 30 T cell receptor beta chains came from one sample sequenced in a study of CXCR3-negative and CXCR3-positive naive CD8 T cells. The authors prepared UMI-labeled TRB cDNA libraries by 5' RACE. TCRdb derives one entry per CDR3 protein from the 5' RACE reads, leaving out DNA. The sample data list around 50,000 distinct CDR3 sequences. Source material: memory CD8+ T cells from blood. These receptors were obtained from a human donor in good health. Some clones in this sample may be carry-over from other donors' samples.

The chain has TRBV12-3 or TRBV12-4 and TRBJ2-5. This CDR3 has 13 residues. The CDR3 protein is CASSRGNWETQYF.

V usage is TRBV6-4 and J usage is TRBJ1-1; TCRdb outputs TRBD1, but without DNA this stays unchecked. The CDR3 covers 15 residues. From germline, CDR1 is MRHNA and CDR2 SNTAGT. CDR3 sequence: CASSEGTGGNTEAFF.

The gene calls are TRBV6-5 and TRBJ1-1; TCRdb picks TRBD1, but there is no DNA to check that call. This CDR3 is built from 15 residues. The germline V gene encodes CDR1 MNHEY and CDR2 SVGAGI. This chain's CDR3 is CASIERAGSDTEAFF.

The V call is TRBV27, the J call TRBJ1-2. This CDR3 has 14 amino acids. In germline, CDR1 is MNHEY, CDR2 SMNVEV (reference sequence). This chain's CDR3 is CASSLRSPNYGYTF.

J is TRBJ1-1 and V is TRBV6-4. Per germline, CDR1 MRHNA and CDR2 SNTAGT. This CDR3 is 14 amino acids long. This CDR3 is CASSDSPEGTEAFF.

The chain joins TRBV5-1 to TRBJ1-1. The CDR3 is 12 residues long. Germline CDR1 is SGHRS and CDR2 is YFSETQ. CDR3: CASSLESTEAFF. The full variable domain, with the rest looked up from reference TRBV5-1 and TRBJ1-1, is KAGVTQTPRYLIKTRGQQVTLSCSPISGHRSVSWYQQTPGQGLQFLFEYFSETQRNKGNFPGRFSGRQFSNSRSEMNVSTLELGDSALYLCASSLESTEAFFGQGTRLTVV.

The chain recombines TRBV12-3 or TRBV12-4 with TRBJ1-5. The CDR3 consists of 12 residues. Here the CDR3 reads CASTGSNQPQHF.

The gene calls are TRBV7-2 and TRBJ1-1; there is no DNA to check the TCRdb D call of TRBD1. Germline values: CDR1 SGHTA, CDR2 FQGNSA. The CDR3 has 14 residues. CDR3: CASSQTVANTEAFF.

This chain joins TRBV20-1 and TRBJ2-7; there is no DNA to check the TCRdb D call of TRBD1. This CDR3 region has 14 residues. Germline V lookup: CDR1 DFQATT, CDR2 SNEGSKA (reference sequence). CDR3: CSAGGTGGLYEQYF.

The rearrangement uses TRBV5-5 and TRBJ2-2; TCRdb designates TRBD1, a call that cannot be tested without DNA. This CDR3 is 15 amino acids long. Germline V gives CDR1 SGHKS, CDR2 YYEKEE (reference sequence). CDR3 sequence: CASKTTGGNTGELFF.

The chain combines TRBV20-1 with TRBJ1-5; checking the TCRdb D call of TRBD1 is not possible without DNA. The CDR3 runs 14 residues. CDR1 and CDR2 from the germline V gene are DFQATT and SNEGSKA (reference sequence). CDR3 residues: CSAREPRGVEPQHF.

This chain uses TRBV4-1 with TRBJ2-7. The CDR3 contains 13 residues. Germline CDR1 MGHRA, CDR2 YSYEKL. Here the CDR3 reads CASSQVAEYEQYF.

The rearrangement links TRBV20-1 to TRBJ2-1. CDR1 and CDR2 from the germline V gene are DFQATT and SNEGSKA (reference sequence). The CDR3 is 13 amino acids. The CDR3 protein is CSLKFGENNEQFF.

The chain couples TRBV20-1 to TRBJ2-7. The germline CDR1 and CDR2 sequences are DFQATT and SNEGSKA (reference sequence). This CDR3 has 13 amino acids. CDR3: CSARGDISYEQYF.

The chain's CDR3 is CASSLEDGWLFF. V is TRBV12-3 or TRBV12-4 and J is TRBJ2-2. This CDR3 contains 12 residues.

This sequence joins TRBV7-8 and TRBJ1-6. This CDR3 region has 17 residues. Germline CDR1 and CDR2: SGHVS and FQNEAQ. The CDR3 region is CASSLARQSSYNSPLHF.

J is TRBJ2-7 and V is TRBV2; there is no DNA to check the TCRdb D call of TRBD2. The germline CDR1 and CDR2 sequences are SNHLY and FYNNEI. The length of the CDR3 is 15 residues. This CDR3 reads CASRTSGSSSYEQYF.

The V gene is TRBV18, the J gene TRBJ1-1. CDR3 size: 15 residues. CDR1 KGHSH and CDR2 LQKENI come from the germline V gene. CDR3 amino acids: CASSRPGVRNTEAFF.

V gene TRBV6-5 combines with J gene TRBJ1-1; lacking DNA, the TRBD1 call made by TCRdb goes unchecked. The CDR3 runs 15 residues. Germline V lookup: CDR1 MNHEY, CDR2 SVGAGI. CDR3 sequence: CASTGTGTDPGWAFF.

This chain links TRBV27 with TRBJ2-7. The CDR3 has 13 amino acids. Germline CDR1 MNHEY, CDR2 SMNVEV (reference sequence). CDR3: CASTEANSYEQYF.

The CDR3 is CASSEGPRSPEAFF. The chain recombines TRBV18 with TRBJ1-1. Germline CDR1 reads KGHSH; CDR2 reads LQKENI. This CDR3 has 14 amino acids.

The genes are TRBV12-3 or TRBV12-4 and TRBJ2-3. There are 15 residues in the CDR3. CDR3 residues: CASSFFGSSTDTQYF.

The V gene is TRBV7-6, the J gene TRBJ2-1; the TRBD1 assignment by TCRdb is unverifiable without DNA. Germline V lookup: CDR1 SGHVS, CDR2 FNYEAQ. The CDR3 length is 17 residues. The CDR3 spells CASSLGPLWDRVNEQFF.

The genes are TRBV29-1 and TRBJ2-5; TCRdb lists TRBD1, though no DNA is available to test this call. The CDR3 totals 12 residues. Germline CDR1 and CDR2: SQVTM and ANQGSEA. CDR3 region: CSGLGPQETQYF.

Judged by frequency, this clonotype is medium-sized. This chain connects TRBV2 to TRBJ2-3; TCRdb selects TRBD2, and the lack of DNA leaves this call unchecked. Looked up from germline, CDR1 is SNHLY and CDR2 is FYNNEI. The CDR3 is 15 residues long. CDR3 region: CASSEASGIGDTQYF.

This chain joins TRBV13 and TRBJ1-2; the TCRdb call, TRBD1, lacks DNA for checking. The CDR3 is 14 amino acids. The germline V gene encodes CDR1 PRHDT and CDR2 FYEKMQ (reference sequence). The CDR3 sequence: CASSLGTGDNGYTF.

The V call is TRBV12-3 or TRBV12-4, the J call TRBJ2-1; no DNA is available, so the TRBD1 call from TCRdb remains unchecked. The CDR3 length is 16 residues. CDR3 region: CASTLTTGPSYNEQFF.

This chain joins TRBV29-1 and TRBJ2-1; with no DNA, the TCRdb D assignment of TRBD2 cannot be verified. The CDR3 covers 14 residues. Per germline, CDR1 SQVTM and CDR2 ANQGSEA. The CDR3 loop reads CSVEWENTYNEQFF.

According to its frequency, this clonotype is medium-sized (0.01 to 0.1%). The J gene is TRBJ1-1, the V gene TRBV4-1; the TRBD1 assignment by TCRdb is unverifiable without DNA. The CDR3 has 13 residues. Germline V gives CDR1 MGHRA, CDR2 YSYEKL. The CDR3 protein is CASSQGTGPEAFF.

The chain couples TRBV10-3 to TRBJ2-7. The CDR3 contains 12 residues. The V gene's germline CDR1 is ENHRY and CDR2 SYGVKD. The CDR3 sequence: CAIRGDSYEQYF.